A selection of T cell receptor beta chains follows, all from one sample in a study of T cell responses to AZD1222 COVID-19 vaccine. The table came from immunoSEQ multiplex PCR; TCRdb's copy has only in-frame clones and leaves some out. The sample comprises about 100,000 clones, approximately 90% of which are singletons, and about 3.5% rests with the top ten. Here the sequenced sample was peripheral blood, taken on day 0 of AZD1222 vaccination. All receptors derive from an adult in good health. Both conserved end residues are part of each CDR3. The order of the fields is V gene, J gene, D gene, clone size, CDR3 protein, CDR3 DNA. A D gene is named only where the DNA matches it firmly. Expanded clones are given a class, and other clones once, few, many or no size at all.

>TRBV3-1/TRBV3-2|TRBJ1-1|NA|NA
CASSPKSGGDRNTEAFF
TGTGCCAGCAGCCCAAAATCCGGGGGGGATAGGAACACTGAAGCTTTCTTT
>TRBV5-5|TRBJ1-1|NA|NA
CASSLANKNTEAFF
TGTGCCAGCAGCTTGGCCAACAAGAACACTGAAGCTTTCTTT
>TRBV6-5|TRBJ2-5|NA|NA
CASNHGQRETQYF
TGTGCCAGCAACCACGGACAGAGGGAGACCCAGTACTTC
>TRBV18|TRBJ1-4|TRBD1|NA
CASSTNRGANEKLFF
TGTGCCAGCTCGACTAACAGGGGGGCTAATGAAAAACTGTTTTTT
>TRBV12-3/TRBV12-4|TRBJ1-1|NA|NA
CASTLTPSAAAFF
TGTGCCAGCACCCTGACCCCCTCGGCCGCAGCTTTCTTT
>TRBV19|TRBJ2-3|NA|NA
CASSSLGGGIDTQYF
TGTGCCAGTAGCTCCCTAGGGGGAGGGATAGATACGCAGTATTTT
>TRBV6-5|TRBJ1-2|NA|NA
CASSAGAIYGYTF
TGTGCCAGCAGCGCCGGGGCCATCTATGGCTACACCTTC
>TRBV7-2|TRBJ2-3|NA|NA
CASFPGGSTDTQYF
TGTGCCAGCTTCCCTGGGGGTTCCACAGATACGCAGTATTTT
>TRBV28|TRBJ2-7|NA|NA
CASSPQPQRGRVGYEQYF
TGTGCCAGCAGTCCGCAGCCTCAGAGGGGTCGCGTGGGTTACGAGCAGTACTTC
>TRBV6-5|TRBJ2-7|NA|NA
CASSYSRLWGDYEQYF
TGTGCCAGCAGTTATTCGCGGTTATGGGGGGACTACGAGCAGTACTTC
>TRBV5-6|TRBJ2-3|NA|NA
CASSLAEPFTDTQYF
TGTGCCAGCAGCTTGGCGGAGCCGTTCACAGATACGCAGTATTTT
>TRBV6-6|TRBJ2-5|NA|NA
CASSYDSKTQYF
TGTGCCAGCAGTTACGATTCCAAGACCCAGTACTTC
>TRBV6-6|TRBJ1-4|NA|NA
CASSYSEKLFF
TGTGCCAGCAGTTACTCCGAAAAACTGTTTTTT
>TRBV18|TRBJ2-1|NA|NA
CASSSASSYNEQFF
TGTGCCAGCTCAAGCGCTAGCAGCTACAATGAGCAGTTCTTC
>TRBV18|TRBJ2-7|NA|NA
CASSPSPLAHWHEQYF
TGTGCCAGCTCACCTTCCCCTTTGGCGCACTGGCACGAGCAGTACTTC
>TRBV18|TRBJ1-2|NA|NA
CASSPPTAGGNYGYTF
TGTGCCAGCTCACCACCGACGGCAGGAGGTAACTATGGCTACACCTTC
>TRBV6-2/TRBV6-3|TRBJ1-1|TRBD1|NA
CASSYSGGQTEAFF
TGTGCCAGCAGTTACTCAGGGGGCCAGACTGAAGCTTTCTTT
>TRBV6-5|TRBJ1-5|NA|NA
CASSSRLGGEPQHF
TGTGCCAGCAGTTCCCGGTTAGGGGGGGAGCCCCAGCATTTT
>TRBV24-1|TRBJ1-5|TRBD1|NA
CATSDATGDWNQPQHF
TGTGCCACCAGTGACGCGACAGGGGATTGGAATCAGCCCCAGCATTTT
>TRBV5-8|TRBJ2-3|NA|few
CASSLVRTATDTQYF
TGTGCCAGCAGCTTGGTACGGACAGCCACAGATACGCAGTATTTT
>TRBV29-1|TRBJ2-1|NA|NA
CSVVGARTYNEQFF
TGCAGCGTTGTGGGGGCACGGACCTACAATGAGCAGTTCTTC
>TRBV5-1|TRBJ1-1|NA|NA
CASSLELRGNTEAFF
TGCGCCAGCAGCTTGGAACTCAGGGGGAACACTGAAGCTTTCTTT
>TRBV5-4|TRBJ2-2|NA|few
CASSTKTSVPGELFF
TGTGCCAGCAGCACGAAGACTAGTGTCCCCGGGGAGCTGTTTTTT
>TRBV6-5|TRBJ1-6|NA|NA
CASSQTGGSPLHF
TGTGCCAGCAGCCAGACAGGCGGTTCACCCCTCCACTTT
>TRBV7-6|TRBJ2-7|TRBD2|once
CASSLRSSGGVYEQYF
TGTGCCAGCAGCTTAAGAAGTAGCGGGGGGGTCTACGAGCAGTACTTC
>TRBV2|TRBJ1-5|TRBD1|NA
CASKRGDRAQPQHF
TGTGCCAGCAAGAGGGGGGACAGGGCTCAGCCCCAGCATTTT
>TRBV28|TRBJ2-3|NA|NA
CASTPAGHTDTQYF
TGTGCCAGCACCCCGGCGGGACACACAGATACGCAGTATTTT
>TRBV27|TRBJ1-4|NA|NA
CASTRVGPAEKLFF
TGTGCCAGCACCCGGGTGGGGCCTGCTGAAAAACTGTTTTTT
>TRBV3-1/TRBV3-2|TRBJ1-1|NA|NA
CASSQGGSGTEAFF
TGTGCCAGCAGCCAAGGGGGGAGTGGCACTGAAGCTTTCTTT
>TRBV12-3/TRBV12-4|TRBJ2-1|NA|NA
CASSFLLSEQFF
TGTGCCAGCAGTTTTTTACTTAGTGAGCAGTTCTTC
>TRBV6-1|TRBJ1-4|NA|once
CASSDRAYNEKLFF
TGTGCCAGCAGTGACAGGGCCTATAATGAAAAACTGTTTTTT
>TRBV12-3/TRBV12-4|TRBJ1-4|NA|NA
CASSFSREKLFF
TGTGCCAGCAGTTTTAGTCGTGAAAAACTGTTTTTT
>TRBV30|TRBJ1-4|NA|NA
CAWKTANEKLFF
TGTGCCTGGAAGACAGCAAATGAAAAACTGTTTTTT
>TRBV28|TRBJ1-2|NA|NA
CASSFYSANYGYTF
TGTGCCAGCAGTTTTTATTCAGCTAACTATGGCTACACCTTC
>TRBV6-2/TRBV6-3|TRBJ1-1|TRBD1|NA
CASSSPFYRGGTEAFF
TGTGCCAGCAGTTCTCCCTTTTACAGGGGAGGAACTGAAGCTTTCTTT
>TRBV5-1|TRBJ2-2|TRBD1|once
CASSLGTGGNTGELFF
TGCGCCAGCAGCTTAGGGACAGGGGGGAACACCGGGGAGCTGTTTTTT
>TRBV5-5|TRBJ1-1|NA|NA
CASSPVGGASVNTEAFF
TGTGCCAGCAGCCCGGTGGGGGGCGCTTCCGTGAACACTGAAGCTTTCTTT
>TRBV28|TRBJ2-4|TRBD1|NA
CASSLTGDGSIQYF
TGTGCCAGCAGTTTAACAGGGGATGGGAGCATTCAGTACTTC
>TRBV4-2|TRBJ2-3|NA|NA
CASSQVMGGPDTQYF
TGTGCCAGCAGCCAAGTGATGGGAGGACCAGATACGCAGTATTTT
>TRBV4-1|TRBJ1-2|NA|NA
CASSPDTEVRYTF
TGCGCCAGCAGCCCTGACACCGAAGTACGCTACACCTTC
>TRBV18|TRBJ2-5|TRBD1|NA
CASSPTLLGQGGQETQYF
TGTGCCAGCTCACCGACACTCCTCGGACAGGGTGGACAAGAGACCCAGTACTTC